Presented here are 6 T cell receptor beta chains from one specimen sequenced in a study of shared clonotypes between healthy human individuals. Sequencing used immunoSEQ multiplex PCR; TCRdb keeps in-frame clones, though not all of them. This sample has hundreds of thousands of clones; about 91% occur once, and the top ten carry roughly 24%. It was CD45RO-negative cells, positively selected for CCR7, that made up naive CD8 cells, with terminally differentiated effector memory CD45RA+ cells excluded. Input material: naive CD8+ T cells sorted from blood. The origin of the receptors is a man aged 25 to 40 in good health.

The rearrangement links TRBV5-4 to TRBJ2-7; 8 bases are a match to TRBD2. Trimming cost V 2 bases and J 3 bases; bases outside gene matches: 4. The CDR3 length is 14 residues. Germline CDR1 and CDR2: SGHNT and YYREEE (reference sequence). The chain's CDR3 is CASSFYGGGYEQYF. In DNA, the CDR3 is TGTGCCAGCAGCTTCTACGGGGGGGGCTACGAGCAGTACTTC.

V and J are TRBV28 and TRBJ1-2; D remains unclear. This CDR3 is built from 14 residues. V dropped 3 bases and J dropped 0 bases, with 8 bases sitting between them. CDR1 is MDHEN and CDR2 is SYDVKM in the germline V gene. The DNA for the CDR3 is TGTGCCAGCAGTTTGAGTCCATCTAACTATGGCTACACCTTC. Translated, it gives CASSLSPSNYGYTF.

This rearrangement joins TRBV4-3 to TRBJ1-1; D perhaps matches TRBD1 (6 bases). This CDR3 is 16 amino acids long. The germline V and J ends were trimmed by 1 base and 0 bases, with 12 bases remaining between them. Per the germline V gene, CDR1 is LGHNA and CDR2 is YSLEER. DNA of the CDR3: TGCGCCAGCAGCCAAGCTCAGGGGAGAATGAACACTGAAGCTTTCTTT. It translates to CASSQAQGRMNTEAFF.

This chain connects TRBV11-1 to TRBJ2-7; D may be TRBD1 (5 bases). Germline CDR1 is SGHAT and CDR2 is FQDESV (reference sequence). The CDR3 loop spans 14 amino acids. The ends were cut back, 1 base at V and 5 bases at J, with 12 bases in the middle. The CDR3 spells CASSLVSGYHEQYF. In nucleotides, the CDR3 is TGTGCCAGCAGCTTAGTCTCAGGGTACCACGAGCAGTACTTC.

The rearrangement uses TRBV28 and TRBJ2-7, with TRBD2 matching 7 bases. The CDR3 totals 15 residues. Germline V CDR1 and CDR2: MDHEN, SYDVKM. J was trimmed by 2 bases and V by 6 bases; bases with no gene match: 10. The DNA of the CDR3 is TGTGCCAGCAGGAGCAACCGGGGGGAGACCTACGAGCAGTACTTC. As protein: CASRSNRGETYEQYF.

V usage is TRBV7-2 and J usage is TRBJ2-1; TRBD1 is a possible D gene (6 bases). This CDR3 is built from 16 residues. The germline CDR1 and CDR2 sequences are SGHTA and FQGNSA. The V end lost 5 bases, the J end lost 5 bases, and 19 bases lay between the germline ends. CDR3 amino acids: CASSPVGAKGHNEQFF. The CDR3 DNA reads TGTGCCAGCAGCCCAGTGGGGGCAAAGGGGCACAATGAGCAGTTCTTC. Combining the CDR3 with reference TRBV7-2 and TRBJ2-1 gives the whole variable domain GAGVSQSPSNKVTEKGKDVELRCDPISGHTALYWYRQSLGQGLEFLIYFQGNSAPDKSGLPSDRFSAERTGGSVSTLTIQRTQQEDSAVYLCASSPVGAKGHNEQFFGPGTRLTVL.